Detailed here is one T cell receptor beta chain. Its antigen remains unknown. Treatment described: approximately nine-day PBMC culture with coronavirus spike peptide pools or control peptides (ViraFEST assay). Peptide-pool expansion of antigen-specific T cells preceded TCR sequencing in ViraFEST. With the Oncomine TCR Beta short-read assay, DNA from cultured CD4+ T cells was sequenced. Each CDR3 protein is one row after TCRdb ran MiXCR on the PCR reads. The sample has over 10,000 distinct CDR3 sequences; approximately 47% are singletons. The source of the sample is a study of vaccination and CD4 T cells after COVID-19. The study's findings and limits: In convalescent patients, 304 of 307 vaccine-specific clones were spike mono-reactive. The cohort comprised relatively few convalescent patients, and no early post-infection timepoints were analyzed.

V lost 1 base, J lost 3 bases, and 10 bases lay in between. CDR1 is KGHSH, CDR2 LQKENI, per germline. The CDR3 has 15 amino acids. The material sequenced was cultured CD4+ T cells from blood. The chain recombines TRBV18 with TRBJ1-5; the D gene is possibly TRBD1 (6 bases). The receptor was derived from a human donor with COVID-19. The CDR3 loop is CASSPLAGANQPQHF. The CDR3 DNA is TGTGCCAGCTCACCACTGGCAGGGGCCAATCAGCCCCAGCATTTT.